The rows below give T cell receptor beta chains drawn from one sample of a study of regulatory T cells in long-lasting Graves disease. MiXCR was run by TCRdb on the multiplex PCR reads, yielding one entry per CDR3 protein. The sample shows approximately 230,000 distinct CDR3 sequences, around 19% of them seen only once. Source: peripheral blood mononuclear cells (PBMCs), taken at new diagnosis, from a patient treated with antithyroid drugs. All receptors come from a female donor with Graves disease. Each CDR3 is given with its conserved first and last residue. Each record gives: D gene, V gene, CDR3 length, J gene, clone size, CDR3 DNA, CDR3 protein. D genes are given only for firm matches. Clone sizes are given selectively: once, few, many, or a class where the clone is expanded.

D: TRBD1; V: TRBV10-2; length: 14; J: TRBJ2-2; size: many; DNA: TGCGCCAGCAAATTCGACAGGGGCACCGGGGAGCTGTTTTTT; CDR3: CASKFDRGTGELFF
D: TRBD1; V: TRBV7-2; length: 16; J: TRBJ1-2; size: .; DNA: TGTGCCAGCAGCTTAGGGGACAGTTTCTCAAACTATGGCTACACCTTC; CDR3: CASSLGDSFSNYGYTF
D: .; V: TRBV10-3; length: 13; J: TRBJ1-6; size: many; DNA: TGTGCCACCCAGGCACGTTGGGATTCACCCCTCCACTTT; CDR3: CATQARWDSPLHF
D: TRBD1; V: TRBV2; length: 17; J: TRBJ1-5; size: .; DNA: TGTGCCAGCAGACCAGGGGGCTATTTTAGACGCAATCAGCCCCAGCATTTT; CDR3: CASRPGGYFRRNQPQHF
D: .; V: TRBV19; length: 15; J: TRBJ1-6; size: few; DNA: TGTGCCAGTAGCCGCGGGACGCCGAATAATTCACCCCTCCACTTT; CDR3: CASSRGTPNNSPLHF
D: .; V: TRBV11-2; length: 11; J: TRBJ2-5; size: many; DNA: TGTGCCAGCAGCTGGGGAGAGACCCAGTACTTC; CDR3: CASSWGETQYF
D: TRBD1; V: TRBV5-8; length: 15; J: TRBJ1-2; size: few; DNA: TGTGCCAGCAGCTTGGCCGGGACAGGGGGAGGGGGCTACACCTTC; CDR3: CASSLAGTGGGGYTF
D: TRBD2; V: TRBV6-6; length: 14; J: TRBJ2-7; size: .; DNA: TGTGCCAGCAGTTACTCGGGGGGGAACGTCGTACGGTACTTC; CDR3: CASSYSGGNVVRYF
D: .; V: TRBV7-9; length: 14; J: TRBJ2-7; size: few; DNA: TGTGCCAGCAGCTTAAAACAGGGTGTCTACGAGCAGTACTTC; CDR3: CASSLKQGVYEQYF
D: TRBD1; V: TRBV29-1; length: 14; J: TRBJ1-2; size: many; DNA: TGCAGCGTTGTGCCAGGACAGGGGCGGTATGGCTACACCTTC; CDR3: CSVVPGQGRYGYTF
D: .; V: TRBV27; length: 15; J: TRBJ2-1; size: many; DNA: TGTGCCAGCAGTTCCGCTCTAAGCTCCTACAATGAGCAGTTCTTC; CDR3: CASSSALSSYNEQFF
D: .; V: TRBV20-1; length: 11; J: TRBJ2-7; size: few; DNA: TGCAGTGCTAGAACTAGCTACGAGCAGTACTTC; CDR3: CSARTSYEQYF
D: TRBD2; V: TRBV18; length: 18; J: TRBJ2-5; size: many; DNA: TGTGCCAGCTCACCGCTTGCCGGGACTAGCGGGACCCAAGAGACCCAGTACTTC; CDR3: CASSPLAGTSGTQETQYF
D: .; V: TRBV19; length: 16; J: TRBJ2-3; size: many; DNA: TGTGCCAGTAGTCGGCGGGGACTCACTCCCACAGATACGCAGTATTTT; CDR3: CASSRRGLTPTDTQYF
D: TRBD2; V: TRBV19; length: 16; J: TRBJ2-3; size: many; DNA: TGTGCCAGTATTGGGCCGAGCGGGAGGGCGGGAGATACGCAGTATTTT; CDR3: CASIGPSGRAGDTQYF
D: .; V: TRBV25-1; length: 14; J: TRBJ1-1; size: many; DNA: TGTGCCAGCAGTGAATCAGGTGTGCAGGACGGAGCTTTCTTT; CDR3: CASSESGVQDGAFF
D: .; V: TRBV4-1; length: 14; J: TRBJ2-7; size: .; DNA: TGCGCCAGCAGCCAAGGGATGATCTCCTACGAGCAGTACTTC; CDR3: CASSQGMISYEQYF
D: .; V: TRBV11-2; length: 13; J: TRBJ2-3; size: many; DNA: TGTGCCAGCAGCTTAGTGGGGGGTAATACGCAGTATTTT; CDR3: CASSLVGGNTQYF
D: .; V: TRBV11-2; length: 12; J: TRBJ2-3; size: many; DNA: TGTGCCAGCAGCTTAGAGCCTAGTGCGCAGTATTTT; CDR3: CASSLEPSAQYF
D: TRBD2; V: TRBV28; length: 13; J: TRBJ2-7; size: many; DNA: TGTGCCAGCAGGCCGGGAGGTTCCTACGAGCAGTACTTC; CDR3: CASRPGGSYEQYF
D: TRBD2; V: TRBV5-1; length: 16; J: TRBJ2-5; size: few; DNA: TGCGCCAGCAGCCCGGGAGCGGGAGGTCTCCGAGAGACCCAGTACTTC; CDR3: CASSPGAGGLRETQYF
D: TRBD1; V: TRBV5-4; length: 16; J: TRBJ2-3; size: many; DNA: TGTGCCAGCAGCTCTAGGACAGGGGCCTACACAGATACGCAGTATTTT; CDR3: CASSSRTGAYTDTQYF
D: .; V: TRBV7-3; length: 15; J: TRBJ2-5; size: many; DNA: TGTGCCAGCAGCTCCCAGGGGCTAGCTTTAGAGACCCAGTACTTC; CDR3: CASSSQGLALETQYF
D: .; V: TRBV12-3/TRBV12-4; length: 14; J: TRBJ1-5; size: many; DNA: TGTGCCAGCAGCCCGACGGATAGCAATCAGCCCCAGCATTTT; CDR3: CASSPTDSNQPQHF
D: TRBD1; V: TRBV3-1; length: 14; J: TRBJ1-2; size: many; DNA: TGTGCCAGCAGTCGACAGGGGGCCTACTATGGCTACACCTTC; CDR3: CASSRQGAYYGYTF
D: .; V: TRBV30; length: 15; J: TRBJ2-2; size: many; DNA: TGTGCCTGGAGTGGGGTGGAGGGCTACACCGGGGAGCTGTTTTTT; CDR3: CAWSGVEGYTGELFF